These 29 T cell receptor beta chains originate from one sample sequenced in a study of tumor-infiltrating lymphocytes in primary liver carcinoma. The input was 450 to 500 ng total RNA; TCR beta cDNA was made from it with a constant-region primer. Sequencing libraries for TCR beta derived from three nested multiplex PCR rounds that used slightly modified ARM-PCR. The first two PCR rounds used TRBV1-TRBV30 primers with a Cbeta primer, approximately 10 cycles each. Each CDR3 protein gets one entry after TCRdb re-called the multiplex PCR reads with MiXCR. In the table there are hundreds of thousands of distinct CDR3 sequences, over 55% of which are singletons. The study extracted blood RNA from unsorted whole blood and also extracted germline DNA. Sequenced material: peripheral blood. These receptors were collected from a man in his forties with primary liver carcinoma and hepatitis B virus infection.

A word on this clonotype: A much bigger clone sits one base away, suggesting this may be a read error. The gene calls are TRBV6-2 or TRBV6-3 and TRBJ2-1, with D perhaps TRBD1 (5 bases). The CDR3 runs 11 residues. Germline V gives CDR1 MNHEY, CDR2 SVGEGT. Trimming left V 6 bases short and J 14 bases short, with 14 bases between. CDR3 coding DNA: TGTGCCAGCAGCAAAAGGGGTCTCGAGTTCTTC. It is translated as CASSKRGLEFF.

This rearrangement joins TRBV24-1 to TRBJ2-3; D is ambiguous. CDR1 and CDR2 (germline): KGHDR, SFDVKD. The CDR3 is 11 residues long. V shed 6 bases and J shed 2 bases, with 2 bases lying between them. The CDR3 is CATSITDTQYF. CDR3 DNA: TGTGCCACCAGTATCACAGATACGCAGTATTTT.

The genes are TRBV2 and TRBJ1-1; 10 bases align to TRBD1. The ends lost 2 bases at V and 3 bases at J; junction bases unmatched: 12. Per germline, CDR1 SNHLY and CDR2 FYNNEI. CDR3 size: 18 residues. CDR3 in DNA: TGTGCCAGCAGTGAAAAGGCGCGGGGACAGGGGTCTGACACTGAAGCTTTCTTT. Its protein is CASSEKARGQGSDTEAFF.

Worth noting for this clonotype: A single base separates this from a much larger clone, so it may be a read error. CDR3 sequence (DNA): TGTGCCAGCAGCTCCTTGGGGCTAGCGGGAGTTAGCCCAGATACGCAGTATTTT. Protein product: CASSSLGLAGVSPDTQYF. The genes are TRBV11-2 and TRBJ2-3; 10 bases agree with TRBD2. The CDR3 is 18 amino acids. Losses at the gene ends were 4 bases for V and 4 bases for J; bases not matched to a gene: 14. The germline CDR1 and CDR2 sequences are SGHAT and FQNNGV.

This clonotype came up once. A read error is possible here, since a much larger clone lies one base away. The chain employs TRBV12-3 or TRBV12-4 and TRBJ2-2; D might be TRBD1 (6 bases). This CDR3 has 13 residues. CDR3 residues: CASRGANTGEMFF. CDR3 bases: TGTGCCAGCAGGGGGGCGAACACCGGGGAGATGTTTTTT.

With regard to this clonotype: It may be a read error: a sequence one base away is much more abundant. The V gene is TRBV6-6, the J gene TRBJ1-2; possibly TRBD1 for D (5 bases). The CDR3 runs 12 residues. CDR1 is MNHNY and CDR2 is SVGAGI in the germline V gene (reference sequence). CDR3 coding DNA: TGTGTCAGCAGCCGCCAGGGTGACGGAATCACCTTC. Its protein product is CVSSRQGDGITF.

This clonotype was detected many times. The CDR3 sequence: CASSNLIRDIQYF. The CDR3 DNA sequence: TGTGCCAGCAGCAACCTTATTCGGGACATTCAGTACTTC. The chain links TRBV6-5 to TRBJ2-4; D ambiguous. This CDR3 has 13 amino acids. CDR1 is MNHEY and CDR2 is SVGAGI in the germline V gene. V dropped 6 bases and J dropped 8 bases, with 14 bases sitting between them.

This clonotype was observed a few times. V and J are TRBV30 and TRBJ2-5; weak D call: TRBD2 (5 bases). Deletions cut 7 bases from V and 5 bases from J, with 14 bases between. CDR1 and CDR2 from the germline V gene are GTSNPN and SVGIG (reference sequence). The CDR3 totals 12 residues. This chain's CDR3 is CASLGVRETQYF. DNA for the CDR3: TGTGCCTCACTAGGAGTACGCGAGACCCAGTACTTC.

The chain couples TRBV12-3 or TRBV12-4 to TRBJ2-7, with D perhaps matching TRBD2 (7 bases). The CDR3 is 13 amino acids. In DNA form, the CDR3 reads TGTCTCAGCACCCCGGGGGGCGGCTACGAGCAGTACTTC. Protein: CLSTPGGGYEQYF.

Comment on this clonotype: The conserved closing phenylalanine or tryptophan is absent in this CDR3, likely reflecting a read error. The CDR3: CASSYSLRGVWRETQYL. In DNA, the CDR3 is TGTGCCAGCAGTTACTCCCTGAGGGGGGTCTGGCGAGAGACCCAGTACCTC. The chain recombines TRBV6-2 or TRBV6-3 with TRBJ2-5; D could derive from TRBD1 or TRBD2 (6 bases each). The germline CDR1 and CDR2 sequences are MNHEY and SVGEGT. This CDR3 has 17 residues. V lost 0 bases and J lost 4, with 18 bases in between.

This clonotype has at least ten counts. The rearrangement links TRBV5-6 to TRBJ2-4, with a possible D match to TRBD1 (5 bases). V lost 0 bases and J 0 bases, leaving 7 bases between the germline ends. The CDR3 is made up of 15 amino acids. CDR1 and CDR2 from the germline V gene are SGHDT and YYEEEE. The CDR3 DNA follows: TGTGCCAGCAGCTTGGAGGGGTTAGCCAAAAACATTCAGTACTTC. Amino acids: CASSLEGLAKNIQYF.

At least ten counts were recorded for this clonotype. The CDR3 is CASSPGGENYGYTF. CDR3 in DNA: TGTGCCAGCAGTCCTGGGGGGGAGAACTATGGCTACACCTTC. V usage is TRBV12-3 or TRBV12-4 and J usage is TRBJ1-2; D possibly corresponds to TRBD1 (5 bases). V was shortened by 5 bases and J by 2 bases, with 12 bases between the two germline ends. This CDR3 is built from 14 residues.

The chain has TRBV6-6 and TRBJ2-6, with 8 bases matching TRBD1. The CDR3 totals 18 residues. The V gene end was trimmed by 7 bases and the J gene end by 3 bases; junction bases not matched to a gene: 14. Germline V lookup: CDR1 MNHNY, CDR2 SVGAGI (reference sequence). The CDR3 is CASIWRQGPTVGANVLTF. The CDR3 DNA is TGTGCCAGCATTTGGAGACAGGGGCCTACGGTTGGGGCCAACGTCCTGACTTTC.

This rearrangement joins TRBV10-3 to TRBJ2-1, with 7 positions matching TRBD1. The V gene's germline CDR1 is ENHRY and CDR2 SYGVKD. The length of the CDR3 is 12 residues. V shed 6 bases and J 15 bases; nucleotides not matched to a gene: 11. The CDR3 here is CAISQGGYVRFF. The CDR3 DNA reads TGTGCCATCAGCCAAGGGGGCTATGTGCGGTTCTTC.

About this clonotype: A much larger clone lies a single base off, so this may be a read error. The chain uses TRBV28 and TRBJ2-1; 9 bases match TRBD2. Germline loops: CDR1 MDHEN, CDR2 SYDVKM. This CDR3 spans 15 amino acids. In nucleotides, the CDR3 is TGTGCCAGCAGAAATAGCGGGAGCTCCTACAATGTGCAGTTCTTC. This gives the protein CASRNSGSSYNVQFF. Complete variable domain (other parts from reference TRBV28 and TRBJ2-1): DVKVTQSSRYLVKRTGEKVFLECVQDMDHENMFWYRQDPGLGLRLIYFSYDVKMKEKGDIPEGYSVSREKKERFSLILESASTNQTSMYLCASRNSGSSYNVQFFGPGTRLTVL.

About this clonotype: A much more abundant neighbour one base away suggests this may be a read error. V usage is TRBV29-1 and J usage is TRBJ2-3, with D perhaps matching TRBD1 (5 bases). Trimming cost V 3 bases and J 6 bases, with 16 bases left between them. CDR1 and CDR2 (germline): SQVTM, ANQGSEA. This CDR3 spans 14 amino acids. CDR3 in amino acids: CSVDNSREVDTQYF. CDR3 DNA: TGCAGCGTTGACAATAGCAGGGAAGTGGATACGCAGTATTTT.

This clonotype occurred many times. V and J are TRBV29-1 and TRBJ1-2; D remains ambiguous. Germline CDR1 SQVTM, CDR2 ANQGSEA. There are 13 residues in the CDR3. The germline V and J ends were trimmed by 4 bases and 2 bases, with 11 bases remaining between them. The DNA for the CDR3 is TGCAGCGTTGGTATGGAGCTGAACTATGGCTACACCTTC. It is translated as CSVGMELNYGYTF.

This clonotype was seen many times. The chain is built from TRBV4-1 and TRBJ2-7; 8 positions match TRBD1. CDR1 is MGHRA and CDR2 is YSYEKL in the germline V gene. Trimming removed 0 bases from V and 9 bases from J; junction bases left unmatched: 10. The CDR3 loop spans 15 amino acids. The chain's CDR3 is CASSQDGQGALLQYF. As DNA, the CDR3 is TGCGCCAGCAGCCAAGACGGGCAGGGGGCCCTTCTGCAGTACTTC.

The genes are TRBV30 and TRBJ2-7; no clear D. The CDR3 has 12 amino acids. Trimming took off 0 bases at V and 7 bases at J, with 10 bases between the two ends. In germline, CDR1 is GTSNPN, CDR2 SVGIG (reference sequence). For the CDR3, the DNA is TGTGCCTGGAGTGTACTCGCGATGGAGCAGTACTTC. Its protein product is CAWSVLAMEQYF.

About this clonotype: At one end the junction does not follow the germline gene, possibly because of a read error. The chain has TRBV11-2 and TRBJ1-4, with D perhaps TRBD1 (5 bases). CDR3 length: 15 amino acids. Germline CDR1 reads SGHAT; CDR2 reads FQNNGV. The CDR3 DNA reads TGTGCCGGCAGCTTAGTTTTTAGGGGTTGGGAAAAACAGTTTTTT. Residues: CAGSLVFRGWEKQFF.

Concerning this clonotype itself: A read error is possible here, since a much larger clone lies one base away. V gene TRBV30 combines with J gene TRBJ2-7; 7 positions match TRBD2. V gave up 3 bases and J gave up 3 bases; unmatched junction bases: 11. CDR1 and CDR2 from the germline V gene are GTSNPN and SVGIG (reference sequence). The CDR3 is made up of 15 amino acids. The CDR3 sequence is CAWRGNRLALYEQYF. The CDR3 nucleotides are TGTGCCTGGAGGGGAAACAGACTAGCCCTCTACGAGCAGTACTTC. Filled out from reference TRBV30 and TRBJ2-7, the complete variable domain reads SQTIHQWPATLVQPVGSPLSLECTVEGTSNPNLYWYRQAAGRGLQLLFYSVGIGQISSEVPQNLSASRPQDRQFILSSKKLLLSDSGFYLCAWRGNRLALYEQYFGPGTRLTVT.

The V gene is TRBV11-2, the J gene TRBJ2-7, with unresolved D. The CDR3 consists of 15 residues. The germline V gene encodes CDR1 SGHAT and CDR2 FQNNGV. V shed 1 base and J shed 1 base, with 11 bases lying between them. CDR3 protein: CASSLAAENSYEQYF. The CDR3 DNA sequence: TGTGCCAGCAGCTTAGCGGCAGAGAATTCCTACGAGCAGTACTTC.

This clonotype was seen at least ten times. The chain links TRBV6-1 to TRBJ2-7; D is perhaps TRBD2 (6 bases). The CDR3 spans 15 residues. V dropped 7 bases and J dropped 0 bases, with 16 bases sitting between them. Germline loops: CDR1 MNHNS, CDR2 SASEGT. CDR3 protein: CASNLGRESSYEQYF. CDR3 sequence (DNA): TGTGCCAGCAACCTCGGACGGGAGAGCTCCTACGAGCAGTACTTC.

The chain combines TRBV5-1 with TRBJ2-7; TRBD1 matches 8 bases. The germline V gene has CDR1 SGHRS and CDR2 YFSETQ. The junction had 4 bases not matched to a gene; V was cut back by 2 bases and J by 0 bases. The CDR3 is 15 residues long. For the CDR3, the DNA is TGCGCCAGCAGCTTCGGACAGGGAAACTCCTACGAGCAGTACTTC. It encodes CASSFGQGNSYEQYF.

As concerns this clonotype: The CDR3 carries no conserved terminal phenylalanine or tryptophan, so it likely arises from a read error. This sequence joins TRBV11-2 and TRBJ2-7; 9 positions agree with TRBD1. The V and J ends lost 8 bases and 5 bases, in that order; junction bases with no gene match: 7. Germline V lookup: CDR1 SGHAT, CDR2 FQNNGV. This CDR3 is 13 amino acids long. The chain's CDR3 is CASGGTGLHEQYL. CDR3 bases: TGTGCCAGCGGCGGGACAGGGTTGCACGAGCAGTACTTG.

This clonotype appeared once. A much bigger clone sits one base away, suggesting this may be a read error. For the CDR3, the DNA is TGTGTCAGCAGTTACGCAGGGCAAGAGACCCAGTACTTC. This encodes CVSSYAGQETQYF. J is TRBJ2-5 and V is TRBV6-5; maybe TRBD1 (5 bases). The CDR3 runs 13 residues. CDR1 is MNHEY and CDR2 is SVGAGI in the germline V gene.

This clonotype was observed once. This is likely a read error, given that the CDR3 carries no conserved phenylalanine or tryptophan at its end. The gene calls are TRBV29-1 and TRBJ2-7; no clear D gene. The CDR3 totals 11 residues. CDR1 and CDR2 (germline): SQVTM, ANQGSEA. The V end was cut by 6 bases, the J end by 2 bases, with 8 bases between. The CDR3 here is CSVWVPYEQYS. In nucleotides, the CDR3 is TGCAGCGTATGGGTTCCCTACGAGCAGTACTCC.

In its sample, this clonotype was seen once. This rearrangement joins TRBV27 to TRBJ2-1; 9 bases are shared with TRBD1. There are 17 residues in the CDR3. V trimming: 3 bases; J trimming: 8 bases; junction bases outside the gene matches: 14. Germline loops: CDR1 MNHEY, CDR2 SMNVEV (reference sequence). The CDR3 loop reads CASSLLPGQGLYDEQFF. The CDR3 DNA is TGTGCCAGCAGTTTGCTCCCGGGACAGGGTTTATACGATGAGCAGTTCTTC.

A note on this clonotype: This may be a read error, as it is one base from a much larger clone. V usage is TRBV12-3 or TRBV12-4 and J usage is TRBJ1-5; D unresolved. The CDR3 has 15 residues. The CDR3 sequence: CASILGGLGNQPQHF. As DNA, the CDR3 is TGTGCCAGCATTTTAGGAGGGTTAGGCAATCAGCCCCAGCATTTT.